The next 15 T cell receptor beta chains were all read from a single sample in a study of blood T cell repertoires in COVID-19. Assay: immunoSEQ multiplex PCR; the TCRdb copy retains only in-frame clones and omits some. In the table there are more than 110,000 clones, 80% to 90% of which are singletons. The sample was peripheral blood. All receptors derive from a woman aged 80 or older with acute or convalescent COVID-19.

The CDR3 DNA is TGTGCCAGCAGCGTATACACAGGAAACACTGAAGCTTTCTTT. Encoded protein: CASSVYTGNTEAFF. V and J are TRBV7-9 and TRBJ1-1, with a possible D match to TRBD1 (5 bases). There are 14 residues in the CDR3. Per the germline V gene, CDR1 is SEHNR and CDR2 is FQNEAQ (reference sequence). V lost 5 bases and J lost 2, with 12 bases in between.

The chain employs TRBV9 and TRBJ2-1; D perhaps matches TRBD2 (7 bases). Trimming pared 7 bases from V and 3 bases from J, leaving 17 bases between. This CDR3 has 15 residues. CDR1 and CDR2 from the germline V gene are SGDLS and YYNGEE. The CDR3 here is CASAKGGANYNEQFF. For the CDR3, the DNA is TGTGCCAGCGCGAAAGGGGGGGCGAACTACAATGAGCAGTTCTTC.

The CDR3 sequence is CASSQETGGSYGYTF. In DNA form, the CDR3 reads TGCGCCAGCAGCCAAGAGACAGGGGGCAGCTATGGCTACACCTTC. The chain recombines TRBV4-1 with TRBJ1-2; 10 positions agree with TRBD1. The V gene's germline CDR1 is MGHRA and CDR2 YSYEKL. The ends lost 0 bases at V and 4 bases at J; junction bases unmatched: 2. The CDR3 extends over 15 amino acids.

This chain links TRBV2 with TRBJ1-6; a possible D gene is TRBD1 (6 bases). CDR3 size: 17 residues. V shed 4 bases and J shed 8 bases, with 21 bases lying between them. Germline CDR1 SNHLY, CDR2 FYNNEI. In DNA form, the CDR3 reads TGTGCCAGCAGTGGGCTGACAGGAGACGAGTCTGATTCACCCCTCCACTTT. It codes for CASSGLTGDESDSPLHF.

This clone was observed a single time. The rearrangement links TRBV4-3 to TRBJ1-1; D might be TRBD1 (6 bases). The ends were cut back, 3 bases at V and 5 bases at J, with 16 bases in the middle. Germline V lookup: CDR1 LGHNA, CDR2 YSLEER. There are 15 residues in the CDR3. CDR3 protein: CASSHVQGMGTEAFF. CDR3 nucleotides: TGCGCCAGCAGCCATGTTCAGGGGATGGGGACTGAAGCTTTCTTT.

The chain employs TRBV7-9 and TRBJ2-1; 7 positions agree with TRBD1. Germline values: CDR1 SEHNR, CDR2 FQNEAQ (reference sequence). Unmatched junction bases numbered 7, after V lost 4 bases and J lost 1 base. This CDR3 is built from 16 residues. For the CDR3, the DNA is TGTGCCAGCAGCTATTCGAGGGGACAGTCCTACAATGAGCAGTTCTTC. Protein: CASSYSRGQSYNEQFF. Together with reference TRBV7-9 and TRBJ2-1, the CDR3 gives the full variable domain: DTGVSQNPRHKITKRGQNVTFRCDPISEHNRLYWYRQTLGQGPEFLTYFQNEAQLEKSRLLSDRFSAERPKGSFSTLEIQRTEQGDSAMYLCASSYSRGQSYNEQFFGPGTRLTVL.

The rearrangement links TRBV30 to TRBJ1-1; no clear D. The CDR3 is 13 residues long. Germline V gives CDR1 GTSNPN, CDR2 SVGIG (reference sequence). Trimming pared 0 bases from V and 3 bases from J, leaving 8 bases between. CDR3 sequence: CAWSVLRYTEAFF. In DNA form, the CDR3 reads TGTGCCTGGAGTGTACTGAGGTACACTGAAGCTTTCTTT.

This chain connects TRBV5-1 to TRBJ2-1, with 11 bases that match TRBD2. This CDR3 has 16 amino acids. Germline trimming cut 2 bases from V and 7 bases from J; bases unmatched to any gene: 8. Germline CDR1 SGHRS, CDR2 YFSETQ. The CDR3 DNA follows: TGCGCCAGCAGCTTCCAACCTAGCGGGGGGCCGAATGAGCAGTTCTTC. Its protein is CASSFQPSGGPNEQFF. The whole variable domain, remainder taken from reference TRBV5-1 and TRBJ2-1, is KAGVTQTPRYLIKTRGQQVTLSCSPISGHRSVSWYQQTPGQGLQFLFEYFSETQRNKGNFPGRFSGRQFSNSRSEMNVSTLELGDSALYLCASSFQPSGGPNEQFFGPGTRLTVL.

This chain's CDR3 is CASSPTTEGDSPLHF. The CDR3, as DNA: TGTGCCAGCTCACCTACTACTGAGGGCGATTCACCCCTCCACTTT. The gene calls are TRBV18 and TRBJ1-6; unclear D gene. Trimming stripped 3 bases from V and 8 bases from J, with 14 bases between. Germline assignment: CDR1 KGHSH and CDR2 LQKENI. The CDR3 sequence is 15 residues long.

The rearrangement links TRBV19 to TRBJ2-7; 12 bases line up with TRBD1. In germline, CDR1 is LNHDA, CDR2 SQIVND (reference sequence). This CDR3 has 15 residues. The V segment lost 5 bases and the J segment 5 bases; nucleotides outside the gene matches: 7. For the CDR3, the DNA is TGTGCCAGTAGTCAGAAAGGGACAGGGGGCAACGAGCAGTACTTC. Translated, it gives CASSQKGTGGNEQYF.

V usage is TRBV5-1 and J usage is TRBJ1-5, with D hard to call. From germline, CDR1 is SGHRS and CDR2 YFSETQ. Trimming removed 0 bases at V and 0 bases at J, with 16 bases between. This CDR3 contains 18 residues. The CDR3 sequence is CASSLDPAGTYSNQPQHF. The CDR3 nucleotides are TGCGCCAGCAGCTTGGATCCCGCAGGAACTTATAGCAATCAGCCCCAGCATTTT.

This CDR3 reads CASSVDPGTGYGYTF. The CDR3 DNA sequence: TGCGCCAGCAGTGTCGACCCCGGGACAGGATATGGCTACACCTTC. This chain uses TRBV5-1 with TRBJ1-2; TRBD1 aligns across 8 bases. The germline CDR1 and CDR2 sequences are SGHRS and YFSETQ. The CDR3 runs 15 residues. V shed 5 bases, J shed 5 bases, and the junction held 11 bases outside the gene matches.

The genes are TRBV19 and TRBJ1-2; 7 bases map to TRBD1. This CDR3 contains 14 residues. The germline V gene has CDR1 LNHDA and CDR2 SQIVND (reference sequence). The V segment lost 4 bases and the J segment 6 bases; nucleotides outside the gene matches: 8. The CDR3 sequence is CASSRGQSRDGYTF. The CDR3 DNA follows: TGTGCCAGTAGTAGGGGACAGTCTCGGGATGGCTACACCTTC.

This clone was counted between two and nine times. The chain links TRBV29-1 to TRBJ1-2; 10 bases are shared with TRBD1. CDR3 length: 13 amino acids. CDR1 is SQVTM, CDR2 ANQGSEA, per germline. The trim removed 6 bases at V and 7 bases at J, leaving 8 bases unmatched. CDR3 sequence: CSVSGTGEGGYTF. Here the CDR3 DNA reads TGCAGCGTATCCGGGACAGGGGAGGGTGGCTACACCTTC.

The J gene is TRBJ1-3, the V gene TRBV7-9; D gene unclear. The CDR3 extends over 14 amino acids. The germline V gene encodes CDR1 SEHNR and CDR2 FQNEAQ (reference sequence). V gave up 0 bases and J gave up 8 bases, with 11 bases separating them. The CDR3 protein is CASSLAGVYDTIYF. The DNA of the CDR3 is TGTGCCAGCAGCTTAGCCGGGGTCTACGACACCATATATTTT.